This TCR beta chain is from a study of blood T cell repertoires in COVID-19 (TCRdb year 2020). Background for the entire study: Samples covering the acute and convalescent phases of COVID-19 were provided by collaborators in the United States, Italy and Spain. The prospective study material was composed of cDNA or gDNA derived from T cells, B-cell-depleted T cells, or PBMCs. The dataset comprised deeply sampled blood TCRbeta repertoires from subjects exposed to, actively infected with, or recovered from COVID-19. The repertoires were released in a freely available public database intended as a resource for research on the immune response to SARS-CoV-2. Samples were obtained from the ongoing ImmuneRACE study (first 160 participants) and from approximately 1,200 subjects provided by 6 global collaborators. The sample metadata nearly always contained a de-identified subject ID, COVID-19 status, age in years and sex. Where HLA class I and class II types were available, the types were taken from metadata supplied by the sample provider, not from assay-based typing. Results the study describes overall, beyond this receptor: The quantity of clinical and demographic metadata differed by source and by participant and was supplied without curation.

TCRbeta CDR3 regions were amplified from genomic DNA using the immunoSEQ Assay, a bias-controlled multiplex PCR. The source study handled its data this way. Within the assay, amplification of reference gene primers was used to estimate how many nucleated cells each sample contained. To quantify the absolute abundance of each unique TCRbeta CDR3 rearrangement, sequence reads were collapsed and filtered. For each sample, productive Simpson clonality was calculated as the square root of Simpson's diversity index over productive rearrangements. Here the immuneACCESS table is served through TCRdb, limited to in-frame sequences with V and J called. Missing clones are a known gap in these copies; in checked studies unresolved V genes cover under half, and the rest lacks a known reason. V, J and clone size are taken as reported in that table, and D and trimming were inferred from the DNA itself. Here the sample has about 70,000 clones; around four fifths occur a single time. About 10% of the sample belongs to the ten largest clones.

Collaborating institutions collected whole blood in K2EDTA tubes following their own protocols. For TCRbeta analysis, collaborators shipped samples in one of three forms: frozen whole blood, isolated PBMCs, or DNA extracted from either of those sample types. Comments on this clone: The antigen it binds to is not known. Base qualities are not recorded, but no much larger clone differs from it by a single base.

CDR1 LNHNV and CDR2 YYDKDF were looked up in the germline V gene (reference sequence). V is shortened by 1 base, J by 2 bases, and the region joining them spans 7 bases. The CDR3 sequence holds 14 residues, the cysteine and phenylalanine included. The CDR3 DNA has 42 bases and is translated from base 1. Sequencing input: peripheral blood. This clonotype was sampled from a human donor in a cohort sampled during active COVID-19. Recombination joined TRBV15 with TRBJ2-3, and perhaps TRBD2 as D gene, on 5 matching bases. The sequenced DNA is TGTGCCACCAGCAGAGGCCGGGACACAGATACGCAGTATTTT. Translated, this gives CATSRGRDTDTQYF.